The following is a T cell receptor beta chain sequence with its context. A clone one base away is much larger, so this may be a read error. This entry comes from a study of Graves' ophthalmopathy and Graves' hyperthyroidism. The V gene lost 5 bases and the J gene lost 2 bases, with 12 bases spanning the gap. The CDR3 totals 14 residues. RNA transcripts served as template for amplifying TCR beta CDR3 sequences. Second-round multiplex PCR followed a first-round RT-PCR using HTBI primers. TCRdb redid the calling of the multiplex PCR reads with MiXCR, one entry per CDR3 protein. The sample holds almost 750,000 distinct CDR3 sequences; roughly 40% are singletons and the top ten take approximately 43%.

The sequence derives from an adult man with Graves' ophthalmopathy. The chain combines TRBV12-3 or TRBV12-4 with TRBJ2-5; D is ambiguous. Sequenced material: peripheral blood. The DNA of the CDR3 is TGTGCCAGCAGTGTTGCCCCAGGACAAGAGACCCAGTACTTC. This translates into CASSVAPGQETQYF.